The 10 T cell receptor beta chains presented below share a single source sample, sequenced in a study of T cells in Graves' hyperthyroidism and ophthalmopathy. Amplification yielded TCR beta CDR3 regions, with RNA transcripts as the source. Using the HTBI primer set, a first-round RT-PCR was run on the TCR CDR3. A single record per CDR3 protein comes from TCRdb applying MiXCR to the multiplex PCR reads. The sample carries about 420,000 distinct CDR3 sequences, approximately 14% recorded once. Material for sequencing was blood. The receptors shown here come from a young woman with Graves' hyperthyroidism.

The chain links TRBV7-9 to TRBJ1-2; TRBD1 matches 7 bases. CDR1 is SEHNR, CDR2 FQNEAQ, per germline (reference sequence). This CDR3 spans 18 amino acids. J was trimmed by 8 bases and V by 3 bases; bases with no gene match: 21. The CDR3: CASSFIPPFHRGPHGYTF. The CDR3 DNA reads as TGTGCCAGCAGCTTTATCCCTCCTTTCCACAGGGGTCCACACGGCTACACCTTC.

This clonotype was counted at least ten times. The chain links TRBV28 to TRBJ2-6; TRBD2 is a possible D gene (5 bases). The CDR3 has 15 amino acids. V lost 7 bases and J lost 0, with 10 bases in between. CDR1 MDHEN and CDR2 SYDVKM come from the germline V gene. The CDR3 DNA reads as TGTGCCAGCATTCCAGAGGGCTCTGGGGCCAACGTCCTGACTTTC. It yields the protein CASIPEGSGANVLTF.

The chain couples TRBV18 to TRBJ2-7, with TRBD2 identical over 7 bases. The CDR3 contains 14 residues. Losses at the gene ends were 3 bases for V and 2 bases for J; bases not matched to a gene: 4. Germline CDR1 reads KGHSH; CDR2 reads LQKENI. CDR3 sequence reads: CASSPDSGTYEQYF. DNA of the CDR3: TGTGCCAGCTCACCTGACAGCGGGACCTACGAGCAGTACTTC.

This clonotype was recorded at least ten times. This rearrangement joins TRBV12-3 or TRBV12-4 to TRBJ2-3, with TRBD2 as a possible D gene (6 bases). This CDR3 has 16 amino acids. With 2 bases removed from V and 7 bases from J, the gap between germline ends came to 19 bases. DNA of the CDR3: TGTGCCAGCAGTTTACAGGTGGGGGGATCCGGATATACGCAGTATTTT. This translates into CASSLQVGGSGYTQYF.

This clonotype was detected many times. This sequence joins TRBV12-3 or TRBV12-4 and TRBJ1-1, with D perhaps TRBD1 (5 bases). The CDR3 loop spans 14 amino acids. V shed 7 bases and J shed 3 bases, with 15 bases lying between them. The CDR3 sequence is CASTLGLSDTEAFF. Written as DNA, the CDR3 is TGTGCCAGCACTCTGGGGCTATCAGACACTGAAGCTTTCTTT.

The table lists this clonotype with a few counts. The V call is TRBV5-1, the J call TRBJ1-3; no firm D call. The V end was cut by 3 bases, the J end by 2 bases, with 6 bases between. This CDR3 region has 13 residues. The germline V gene has CDR1 SGHRS and CDR2 YFSETQ. CDR3 coding DNA: TGCGCCAGCAGCTACGGGCCTGGAAACACCATATATTTT. Translating it yields CASSYGPGNTIYF.

This clonotype came up many times. CDR3 in DNA: TGTGCCAGCAGCTTAGCAGCGGGAGATACGCAGTATTTT. Encoded protein: CASSLAAGDTQYF. The chain links TRBV7-2 to TRBJ2-3, with D possibly matching TRBD2 (6 bases). Germline lookup yields CDR1 SGHTA and CDR2 FQGNSA. V lost 0 bases and J 5 bases, leaving 6 bases between the germline ends. CDR3 length: 13 amino acids.

This clonotype has at least ten counts. V is TRBV5-6 and J is TRBJ2-5; D is unresolved. The CDR3 loop spans 12 amino acids. Trimming left V 0 bases short and J 5 bases short, with 5 bases between. CDR1 SGHDT and CDR2 YYEEEE come from the germline V gene. CDR3 bases: TGTGCCAGCAGCTTGGAAATGGAGACCCAGTACTTC. Translation gives CASSLEMETQYF.

This clonotype occurred many times. The J gene is TRBJ1-1, the V gene TRBV6-1, with TRBD1 identical over 9 bases. Germline values: CDR1 MNHNS, CDR2 SASEGT. The CDR3 loop spans 17 amino acids. V was pared by 4 bases and J by 3 bases, with 12 bases of the junction left unmatched. The CDR3 DNA reads as TGTGCCAGCAGTGTCCAGACAGGGGGGATGATGGACACTGAAGCTTTCTTT. Its translation is CASSVQTGGMMDTEAFF.

The chain links TRBV25-1 to TRBJ2-1, with 10 positions matching TRBD2. Germline assignment: CDR1 MGHDK and CDR2 SYGVNS. The CDR3 contains 17 residues. The V gene end was trimmed by 1 base and the J gene end by 8 bases; junction bases not matched to a gene: 11. CDR3 residues: CASSELSGRAGWDEQFF. In DNA form, the CDR3 reads TGTGCCAGCAGTGAATTGAGCGGGAGGGCCGGGTGGGATGAGCAGTTCTTC.